The 15 T cell receptor beta chains presented below share a single source sample, sequenced in a study of shared clonotypes between healthy human individuals. TCRdb's copy holds only in-frame clones and misses some; the assay was immunoSEQ multiplex PCR. The data contain some 1,900,000 clones, roughly 94% of them seen just once; the ten biggest clones take up less than 1.5%. CD45RO-negative, CCR7-positively selected cells formed the naive CD8 fraction, excluding terminally differentiated effector memory CD45RA+ cells. Sequencing input: naive CD8+ T cells sorted from blood. Receptor source: a man aged 18 to 30 in good health.

V is TRBV7-6 and J is TRBJ2-7; D is unclear. CDR3 length: 13 residues. V was cut by 1 base and J by 5 bases, with 9 bases left in between. Germline values: CDR1 SGHVS, CDR2 FNYEAQ. Here the CDR3 DNA reads TGTGCCAGCAGCTTAGGCGGTCCGGACGAGCAGTACTTC. It encodes CASSLGGPDEQYF.

CDR3 sequence (DNA): TGCGCCAGCAGCTCTATGGGACTAGGGGCCGGGGAGCTGTTTTTT. Amino acid sequence: CASSSMGLGAGELFF. The chain has TRBV10-2 and TRBJ2-2; 8 bases fit TRBD2. Germline values: CDR1 WSHSY, CDR2 SAAADI. Losses at the gene ends were 6 bases for V and 6 bases for J; bases not matched to a gene: 9. The length of the CDR3 is 15 residues.

The chain has TRBV2 and TRBJ2-7; TRBD1 might be the D (6 bases). V lost 9 bases, J lost 5 bases, and 20 bases lay in between. Germline V lookup: CDR1 SNHLY, CDR2 FYNNEI. This CDR3 has 14 amino acids. The CDR3 region has the DNA TGTGCCAGAGGGGGAAATGTGGGGTGGAACGAGCAGTACTTC. It is translated as CARGGNVGWNEQYF. The complete variable domain, with remaining parts taken from reference TRBV2 and TRBJ2-7, reads EPEVTQTPSHQVTQMGQEVILRCVPISNHLYFYWYRQILGQKVEFLVSFYNNEISEKSEIFDDQFSVERPDGSNFTLKIRSTKLEDSAMYFCARGGNVGWNEQYFGPGTRLTVT.

With regard to this clone: The same CDR3 can be traced to other DNA sequences in this sample. The CDR3 region is CASSTGSSYEQYF. CDR3 nucleotide sequence: TGTGCCAGTTCGACCGGGAGCTCCTACGAGCAGTACTTC. This rearrangement joins TRBV19 to TRBJ2-7; D perhaps matches TRBD2 (6 bases). This CDR3 comprises 13 residues. Germline V gene sequence: CDR1 LNHDA, CDR2 SQIVND (reference sequence). V shed 8 bases and J shed 0 bases, with 11 bases lying between them.

The rearrangement uses TRBV7-9 and TRBJ2-7, with 7 bases that match TRBD2. Germline CDR1 and CDR2: SEHNR and FQNEAQ (reference sequence). The V gene end was trimmed by 6 bases and the J gene end by 1 base; junction bases not matched to a gene: 9. CDR3 size: 15 residues. The CDR3 loop is CASRAPAGASYEQYF. The DNA for the CDR3 is TGTGCCAGCAGGGCCCCGGCGGGAGCGTCCTACGAGCAGTACTTC.

This clone was picked up a small number of times. The chain combines TRBV5-4 with TRBJ2-7; 7 positions agree with TRBD1. The germline V gene has CDR1 SGHNT and CDR2 YYREEE (reference sequence). V was pared by 4 bases and J by 5 bases, with 3 bases of the junction left unmatched. The CDR3 is made up of 12 amino acids. CDR3 DNA sequence: TGTGCCAGCAGCCCTGGGACAGACGAGCAGTACTTC. Its protein product is CASSPGTDEQYF.

The chain combines TRBV27 with TRBJ2-7, with D hard to call. Germline V gene lookup returns CDR1 MNHEY and CDR2 SMNVEV (reference sequence). CDR3 length: 13 residues. V was pared by 5 bases and J by 4 bases, with 12 bases between. CDR3 amino acids: CASSPRVLYEQYF. CDR3 in DNA: TGTGCCAGCAGTCCCCGGGTTTTGTACGAGCAGTACTTC.

A single count supports this clone. V usage is TRBV5-4 and J usage is TRBJ1-2, with no clear D. This CDR3 contains 13 residues. The germline gives CDR1 SGHNT, CDR2 YYREEE (reference sequence). The V end lost 4 bases, the J end lost 5 bases, and 12 bases lay between the germline ends. CDR3 in DNA: TGTGCCAGCAGCACCGTAGAGGTTTATGGCTACACCTTC. Protein product: CASSTVEVYGYTF.

The chain employs TRBV7-8 and TRBJ1-5; no clear D. This CDR3 region has 16 residues. Germline V gene lookup returns CDR1 SGHVS and CDR2 FQNEAQ. V was clipped by 5 bases and J by 2 bases, with 16 bases between them. CDR3 DNA: TGTGCCAGCAGCCCAGACCTTGATGGAGGCAATCAGCCCCAGCATTTT. Translating gives CASSPDLDGGNQPQHF. Based on the CDR3 plus reference TRBV7-8 and TRBJ1-5, the full variable domain is GAGVSQSPRYKVAKRGQDVALRCDPISGHVSLFWYQQALGQGPEFLTYFQNEAQLDKSGLPSDRFFAERPEGSVSTLKIQRTQQEDSAVYLCASSPDLDGGNQPQHFGDGTRLSIL.

This chain uses TRBV5-8 with TRBJ2-5; 8 nucleotides line up with TRBD1. This CDR3 is built from 16 residues. Per the germline V gene, CDR1 is SGHTS and CDR2 is YDEGEE. After removal of 2 bases from V and 1 base from J, the junction contained 7 bases not matched to a gene. The CDR3 DNA sequence: TGTGCCAGCAGCTTAGGGACAGGTAGTTTCCAAGAGACCCAGTACTTC. This sequence encodes CASSLGTGSFQETQYF. Filled out from reference TRBV5-8 and TRBJ2-5, the complete variable domain reads EAGVTQSPTHLIKTRGQQATLRCSPISGHTSVYWYQQALGLGLQFLLWYDEGEERNRGNFPPRFSGRQFPNYSSELNVNALELEDSALYLCASSLGTGSFQETQYFGPGTRLLVL.

This clone was counted a few times. The gene calls are TRBV2 and TRBJ1-1, with D possibly matching TRBD1 (6 bases). The V gene's germline CDR1 is SNHLY and CDR2 FYNNEI. V lost 7 bases and J 5 bases, leaving 14 bases between the germline ends. The CDR3 consists of 13 residues. The CDR3 nucleotides read TGTGCCAGCAATATGGACAGAGGGACTGAAGCTTTCTTT. Protein sequence: CASNMDRGTEAFF.

The gene calls are TRBV27 and TRBJ2-7; D assignment may be TRBD1 or TRBD2 (5 bases each). Deletions cut 6 bases from V and 2 bases from J, with 11 bases between. This CDR3 comprises 13 residues. The germline gives CDR1 MNHEY, CDR2 SMNVEV (reference sequence). CDR3 in amino acids: CASSWDGAYEQYF. For the CDR3, the DNA is TGTGCCAGCAGCTGGGACGGAGCCTACGAGCAGTACTTC.

This chain connects TRBV13 to TRBJ1-3; possible D gene TRBD1, 6 bases. This CDR3 has 17 residues. Per germline, CDR1 PRHDT and CDR2 FYEKMQ (reference sequence). Trimming removed 0 bases from V and 2 bases from J, with 14 bases in between. The DNA for the CDR3 is TGTGCCAGCAGCTTAGGCACAGGGAGTCGTACTGGAAACACCATATATTTT. It encodes CASSLGTGSRTGNTIYF.

V gene TRBV7-6 combines with J gene TRBJ2-7; D might be TRBD2 (5 bases). Germline V gene sequence: CDR1 SGHVS, CDR2 FNYEAQ. Deletions cut 5 bases from V and 6 bases from J, with 14 bases between. The CDR3 sequence is 13 residues long. This chain's CDR3 is CASSVGESIEQYF. CDR3 bases: TGTGCCAGCAGCGTCGGGGAGTCGATCGAGCAGTACTTC.

This clone was observed a few times. The same CDR3 can be traced to other DNA sequences in this sample. The rearrangement uses TRBV28 and TRBJ1-1; no clear D. V shed 3 bases and J shed 0 bases, with 5 bases lying between them. Germline values: CDR1 MDHEN, CDR2 SYDVKM. The CDR3 totals 13 residues. The CDR3 spells CASSFRVNTEAFF. The CDR3 coding sequence is TGTGCCAGCAGTTTTAGGGTGAACACTGAAGCTTTCTTT. Full variable domain (rest looked up from reference TRBV28 and TRBJ1-1): DVKVTQSSRYLVKRTGEKVFLECVQDMDHENMFWYRQDPGLGLRLIYFSYDVKMKEKGDIPEGYSVSREKKERFSLILESASTNQTSMYLCASSFRVNTEAFFGQGTRLTVV.